This T cell receptor (beta chain) was recorded in a study of blood T cells in healthy people across ages. Regarding the study as a whole: It was the long-lived donors that had more naive CD4+ cells and higher diversity than aged donors.

Each individual donor underwent a draw of ten milliliters of peripheral blood. Comments on this clonotype: Its matching antigen is unknown.

A sample-barcoded 5' primer and a J-beta primer mix were used in a second PCR of roughly 6 to 11 cycles. MiXCR, run by TCRdb on the 5' RACE reads, gives a single entry per CDR3 protein. The sample holds roughly 800,000 distinct CDR3 sequences, 20% to 25% seen once. This CDR3 is built from 12 residues. Deletions cut 2 bases from V and 9 bases from J, with 11 bases between. Germline V gives CDR1 DFQATT, CDR2 SNEGSKA (reference sequence). These data were likewise used in another study, on T cells of mothers and their children. As that report states: The donor cohort consisted of three healthy Caucasian mothers and their six children. Barcodes for each sample and 2-4 random nucleotides were added by the M1S primer used in the second PCR.

Sequencing was performed on blood. The TCR comes from a boy aged 10-17 years in good health. The chain recombines TRBV20-1 with TRBJ1-5, with D hard to call. The CDR3 DNA is TGCAGTGCTAGAACGGGGAGTGGGCCCCAGCATTTT. Translated, it gives CSARTGSGPQHF.